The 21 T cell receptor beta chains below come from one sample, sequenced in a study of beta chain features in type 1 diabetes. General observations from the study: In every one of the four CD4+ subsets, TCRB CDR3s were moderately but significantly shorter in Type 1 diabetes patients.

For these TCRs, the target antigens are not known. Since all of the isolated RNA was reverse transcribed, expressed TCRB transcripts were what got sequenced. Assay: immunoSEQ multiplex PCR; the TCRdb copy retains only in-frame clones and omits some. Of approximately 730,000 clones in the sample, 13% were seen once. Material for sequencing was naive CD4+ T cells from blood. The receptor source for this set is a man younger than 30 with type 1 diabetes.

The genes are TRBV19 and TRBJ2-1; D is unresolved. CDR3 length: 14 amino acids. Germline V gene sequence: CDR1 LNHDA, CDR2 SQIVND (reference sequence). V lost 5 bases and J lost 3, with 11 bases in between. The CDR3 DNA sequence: TGTGCCAGTAGTTGGTTAGCTGGCTACAATGAGCAGTTCTTC. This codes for CASSWLAGYNEQFF.

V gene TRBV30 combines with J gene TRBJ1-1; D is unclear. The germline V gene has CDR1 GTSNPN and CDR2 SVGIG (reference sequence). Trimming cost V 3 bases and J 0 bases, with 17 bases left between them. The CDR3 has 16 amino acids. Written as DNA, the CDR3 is TGTGCCTGGAGGGCAGGACCCTCAGTCATGAACACTGAAGCTTTCTTT. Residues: CAWRAGPSVMNTEAFF.

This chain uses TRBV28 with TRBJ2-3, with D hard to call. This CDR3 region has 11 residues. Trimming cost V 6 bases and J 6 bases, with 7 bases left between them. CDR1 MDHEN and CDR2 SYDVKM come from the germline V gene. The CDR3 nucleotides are TGTGCCAGCAGCCCCGGGGATACGCAGTATTTT. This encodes CASSPGDTQYF.

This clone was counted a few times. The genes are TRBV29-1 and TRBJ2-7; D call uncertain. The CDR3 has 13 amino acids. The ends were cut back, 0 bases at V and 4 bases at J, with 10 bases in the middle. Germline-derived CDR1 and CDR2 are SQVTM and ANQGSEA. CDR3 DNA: TGCAGCGTTGAAGAGCTTTCTCCTTACGAGCAGTACTTC. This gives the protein CSVEELSPYEQYF.

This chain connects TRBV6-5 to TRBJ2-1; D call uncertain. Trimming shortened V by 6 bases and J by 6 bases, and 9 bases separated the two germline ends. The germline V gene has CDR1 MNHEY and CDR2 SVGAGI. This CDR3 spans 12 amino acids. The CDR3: CASSPLGNEQFF. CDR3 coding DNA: TGTGCCAGCAGCCCCCTGGGCAATGAGCAGTTCTTC.

CDR3 region: CASSRTGWYEQFF. The CDR3 nucleotides read TGTGCCAGCAGTAGGACTGGCTGGTATGAGCAGTTCTTC. The chain couples TRBV27 to TRBJ2-1, with D possibly matching TRBD2 (5 bases). Germline lookup yields CDR1 MNHEY and CDR2 SMNVEV (reference sequence). Trimming left V 5 bases short and J 8 bases short, with 13 bases between. CDR3 length: 13 amino acids.

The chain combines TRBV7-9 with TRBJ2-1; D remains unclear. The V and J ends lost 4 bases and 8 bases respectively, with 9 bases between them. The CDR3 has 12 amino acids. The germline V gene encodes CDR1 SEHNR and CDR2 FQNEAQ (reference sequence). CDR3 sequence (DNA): TGTGCCAGCAGCTCCTCCGCCCATGAGCAGTTCTTC. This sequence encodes CASSSSAHEQFF.

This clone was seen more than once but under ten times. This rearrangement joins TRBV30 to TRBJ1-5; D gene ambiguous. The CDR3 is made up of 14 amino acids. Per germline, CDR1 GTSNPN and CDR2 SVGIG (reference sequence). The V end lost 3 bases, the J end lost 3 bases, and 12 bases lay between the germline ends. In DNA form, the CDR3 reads TGTGCCTGGAGCTCGCGGGGATTCAATCAGCCCCAGCATTTT. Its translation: CAWSSRGFNQPQHF.

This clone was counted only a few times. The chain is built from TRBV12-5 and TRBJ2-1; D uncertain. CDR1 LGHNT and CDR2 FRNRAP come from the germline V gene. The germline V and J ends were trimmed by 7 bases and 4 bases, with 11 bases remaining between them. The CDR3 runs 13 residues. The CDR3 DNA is TGTGCTAGTGCCACAACTTCGTACAATGAGCAGTTCTTC. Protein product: CASATTSYNEQFF.

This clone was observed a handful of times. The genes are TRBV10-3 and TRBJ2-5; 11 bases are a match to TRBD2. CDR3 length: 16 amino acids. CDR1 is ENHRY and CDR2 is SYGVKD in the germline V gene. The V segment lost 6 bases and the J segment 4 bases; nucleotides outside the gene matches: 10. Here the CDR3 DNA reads TGTGCCATCAGCGATGGGACAACTAGCGGGGGAGAGACCCAGTACTTC. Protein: CAISDGTTSGGETQYF.

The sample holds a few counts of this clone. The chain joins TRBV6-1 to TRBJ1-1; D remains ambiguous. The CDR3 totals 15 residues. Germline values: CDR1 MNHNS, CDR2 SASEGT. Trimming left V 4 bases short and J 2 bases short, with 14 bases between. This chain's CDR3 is CASSARRQPNTEAFF. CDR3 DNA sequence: TGTGCCAGCAGTGCTCGCAGGCAGCCTAACACTGAAGCTTTCTTT.

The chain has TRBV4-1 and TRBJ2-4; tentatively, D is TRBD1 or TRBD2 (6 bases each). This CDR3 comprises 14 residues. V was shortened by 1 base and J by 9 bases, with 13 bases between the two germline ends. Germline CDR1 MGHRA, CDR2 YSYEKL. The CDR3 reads CASSQVTGAGIQYF. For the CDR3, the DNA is TGCGCCAGCAGCCAAGTGACGGGGGCAGGCATTCAGTACTTC.

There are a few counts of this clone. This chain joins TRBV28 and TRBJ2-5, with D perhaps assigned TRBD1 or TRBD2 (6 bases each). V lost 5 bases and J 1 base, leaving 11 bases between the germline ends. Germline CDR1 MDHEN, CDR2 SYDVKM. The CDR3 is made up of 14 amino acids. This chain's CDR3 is CASSPSGAQETQYF. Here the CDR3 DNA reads TGTGCCAGCAGTCCCTCGGGGGCCCAAGAGACCCAGTACTTC.

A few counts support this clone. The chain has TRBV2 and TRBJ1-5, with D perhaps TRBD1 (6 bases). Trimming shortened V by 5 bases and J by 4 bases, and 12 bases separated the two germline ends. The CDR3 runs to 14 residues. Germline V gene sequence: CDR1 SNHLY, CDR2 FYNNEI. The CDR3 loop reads CASSSGTTNQPQHF. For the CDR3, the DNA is TGTGCCAGCAGTTCCGGGACAACGAATCAGCCCCAGCATTTT.

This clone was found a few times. The CDR3 region has the DNA TGTGCCAGCAGTCCCCGCACCAACACCGGGGAGCTGTTTTTT. It is translated as CASSPRTNTGELFF. The chain joins TRBV25-1 to TRBJ2-2, with unresolved D. Between the trimmed V and J ends, which lost 5 bases and 2 bases, there was a span of 9 bases. CDR3 length equals 14 residues. Per germline, CDR1 MGHDK and CDR2 SYGVNS.

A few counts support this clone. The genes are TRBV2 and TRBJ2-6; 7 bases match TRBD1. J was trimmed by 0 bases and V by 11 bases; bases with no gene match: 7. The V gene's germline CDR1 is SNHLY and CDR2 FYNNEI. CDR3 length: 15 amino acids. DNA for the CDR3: TGTGCCCGTCGACAGGGCCCCTCTGGGGCCAACGTCCTGACTTTC. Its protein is CARRQGPSGANVLTF.

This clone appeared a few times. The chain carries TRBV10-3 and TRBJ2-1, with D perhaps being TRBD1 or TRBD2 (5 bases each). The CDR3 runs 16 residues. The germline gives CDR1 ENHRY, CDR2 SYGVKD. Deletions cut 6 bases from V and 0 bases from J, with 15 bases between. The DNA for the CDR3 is TGTGCCATCAGCCAGGGACCACGTAGCTCCTACAATGAGCAGTTCTTC. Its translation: CAISQGPRSSYNEQFF.

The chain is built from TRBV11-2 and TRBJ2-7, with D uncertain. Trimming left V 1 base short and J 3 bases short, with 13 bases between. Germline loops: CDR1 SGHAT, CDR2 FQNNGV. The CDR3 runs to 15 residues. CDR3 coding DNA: TGTGCCAGCAGCTTAGGGTCCGGTACACTCTACGAGCAGTACTTC. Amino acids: CASSLGSGTLYEQYF.

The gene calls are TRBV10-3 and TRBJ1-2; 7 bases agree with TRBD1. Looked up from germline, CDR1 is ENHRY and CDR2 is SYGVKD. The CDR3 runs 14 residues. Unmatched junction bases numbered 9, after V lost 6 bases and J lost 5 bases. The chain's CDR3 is CAISPRDREYGYTF. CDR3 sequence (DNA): TGTGCCATCAGCCCGCGGGACAGAGAGTATGGCTACACCTTC.

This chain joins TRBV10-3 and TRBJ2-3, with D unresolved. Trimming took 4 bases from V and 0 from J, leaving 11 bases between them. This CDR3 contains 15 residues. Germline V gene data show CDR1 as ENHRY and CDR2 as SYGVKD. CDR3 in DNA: TGTGCCATCAGTGTTCAAGGTCCTAGCACAGATACGCAGTATTTT. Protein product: CAISVQGPSTDTQYF.

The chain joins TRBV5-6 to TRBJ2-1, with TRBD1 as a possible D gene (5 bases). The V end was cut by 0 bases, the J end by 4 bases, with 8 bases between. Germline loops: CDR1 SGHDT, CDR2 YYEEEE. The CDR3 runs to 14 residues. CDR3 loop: CASSLGQRYNEQFF. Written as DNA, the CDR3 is TGTGCCAGCAGCTTGGGACAGAGATACAATGAGCAGTTCTTC.